This record looks at one TCR beta chain sequence and its context. Assay: immunoSEQ multiplex PCR; the TCRdb copy retains only in-frame clones and omits some. The data hold some 70,000 clones, with 79% observed a single time. V lost 8 bases and J 4 bases, leaving 5 bases between the germline ends. Germline assignment: CDR1 MNHNY and CDR2 SVGAGI (reference sequence). This CDR3 comprises 10 residues. This specimen comes from a study of blood T cell repertoires in COVID-19. Turning to the study itself: COVID-19 samples, acute and convalescent, were from the United States, Italy and Spain. In each case, the material was cDNA or gDNA derived from T cells, B-cell-depleted T cells, or PBMCs.

This sequence originates from a woman aged 55 to 70 with acute or convalescent COVID-19. The sample taken for sequencing was peripheral blood. The chain has TRBV6-6 and TRBJ1-2; D is unclear. DNA for the CDR3: TGTGCCAGCCTGAGCTATGGCTACACCTTC. Protein product: CASLSYGYTF.